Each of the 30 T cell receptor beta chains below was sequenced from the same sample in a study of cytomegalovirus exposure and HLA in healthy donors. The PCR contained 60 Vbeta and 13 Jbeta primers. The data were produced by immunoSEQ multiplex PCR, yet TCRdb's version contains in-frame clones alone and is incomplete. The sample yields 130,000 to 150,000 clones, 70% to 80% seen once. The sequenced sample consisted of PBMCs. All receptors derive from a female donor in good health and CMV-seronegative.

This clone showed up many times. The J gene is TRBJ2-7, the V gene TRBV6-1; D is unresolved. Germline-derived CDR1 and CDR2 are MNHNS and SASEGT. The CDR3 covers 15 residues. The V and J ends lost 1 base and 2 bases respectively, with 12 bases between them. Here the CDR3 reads CASSEVSSGPYEQYF. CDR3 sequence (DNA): TGTGCCAGCAGTGAAGTGTCGTCAGGCCCCTACGAGCAGTACTTC.

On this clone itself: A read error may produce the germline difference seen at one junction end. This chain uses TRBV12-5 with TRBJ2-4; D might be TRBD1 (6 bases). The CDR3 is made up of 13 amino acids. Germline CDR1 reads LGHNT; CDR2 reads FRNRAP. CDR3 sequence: CASGLVPGQGVRF. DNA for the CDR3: TGTGCTAGTGGTTTGGTCCCGGGACAAGGAGTTAGATTC.

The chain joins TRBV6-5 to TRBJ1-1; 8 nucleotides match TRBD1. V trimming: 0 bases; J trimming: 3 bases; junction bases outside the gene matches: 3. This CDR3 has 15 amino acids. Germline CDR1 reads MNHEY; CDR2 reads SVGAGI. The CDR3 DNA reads TGTGCCAGCAGTTACTCAACGACAGGGGACACTGAAGCTTTCTTT. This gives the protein CASSYSTTGDTEAFF.

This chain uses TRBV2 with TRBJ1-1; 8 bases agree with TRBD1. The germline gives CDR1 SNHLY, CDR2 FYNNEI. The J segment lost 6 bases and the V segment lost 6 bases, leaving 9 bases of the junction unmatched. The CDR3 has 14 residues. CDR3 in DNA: TGTGCCAGCAGGGCGACAGGGGTTAGCGCTGAAGCTTTCTTT. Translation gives CASRATGVSAEAFF.

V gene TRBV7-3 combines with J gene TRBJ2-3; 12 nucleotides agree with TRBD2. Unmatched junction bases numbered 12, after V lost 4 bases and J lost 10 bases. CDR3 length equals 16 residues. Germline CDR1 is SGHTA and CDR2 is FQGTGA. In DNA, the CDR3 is TGTGCCAGCAGCTCAACAGCTAGCGGGGGGGCCTGTCCGCAGTATTTT. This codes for CASSSTASGGACPQYF.

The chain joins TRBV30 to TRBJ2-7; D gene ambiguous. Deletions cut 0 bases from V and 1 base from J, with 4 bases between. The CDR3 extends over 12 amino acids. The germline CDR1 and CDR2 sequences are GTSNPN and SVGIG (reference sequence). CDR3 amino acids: CAWSVLSYEQYF. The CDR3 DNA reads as TGTGCCTGGAGTGTACTTTCCTACGAGCAGTACTTC.

The CDR3 sequence: CAWSVRSGNEQYF. DNA of the CDR3: TGTGCCTGGAGTGTACGGAGCGGAAACGAGCAGTACTTC. The V and J genes are TRBV30 and TRBJ2-5; D is possibly TRBD2 (5 bases). The J call is uncertain, as TRBJ2-7 better fits the DNA end. The CDR3 is 13 residues long. Germline V gives CDR1 GTSNPN, CDR2 SVGIG (reference sequence).

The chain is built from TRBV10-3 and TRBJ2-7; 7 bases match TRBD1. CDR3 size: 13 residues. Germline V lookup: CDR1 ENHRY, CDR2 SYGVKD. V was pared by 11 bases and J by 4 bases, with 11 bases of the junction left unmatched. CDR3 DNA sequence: TGTGCCTCAGGTCAGGGGGAAGCGTACGAGCAGTACTTC. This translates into CASGQGEAYEQYF.

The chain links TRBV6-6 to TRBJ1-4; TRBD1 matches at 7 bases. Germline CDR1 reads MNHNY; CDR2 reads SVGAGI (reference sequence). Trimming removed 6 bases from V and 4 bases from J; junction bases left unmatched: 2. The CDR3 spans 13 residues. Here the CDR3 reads CASSWDSNEKLFF. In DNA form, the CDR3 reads TGTGCCAGCAGCTGGGACAGTAATGAAAAACTGTTTTTT.

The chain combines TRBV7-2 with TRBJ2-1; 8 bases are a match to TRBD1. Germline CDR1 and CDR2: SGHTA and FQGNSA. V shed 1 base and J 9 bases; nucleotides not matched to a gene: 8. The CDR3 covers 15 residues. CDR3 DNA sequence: TGTGCCAGCAGCTTAGTGACAGGGGACACCAGTGAGCAGTTCTTC. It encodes CASSLVTGDTSEQFF.

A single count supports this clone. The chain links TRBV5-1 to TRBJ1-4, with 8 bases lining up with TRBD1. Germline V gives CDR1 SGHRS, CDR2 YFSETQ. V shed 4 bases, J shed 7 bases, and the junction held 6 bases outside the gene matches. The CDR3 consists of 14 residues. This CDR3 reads CASSQTGATEKLFF. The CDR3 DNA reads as TGCGCCAGCAGCCAGACAGGGGCTACTGAAAAACTGTTTTTT.

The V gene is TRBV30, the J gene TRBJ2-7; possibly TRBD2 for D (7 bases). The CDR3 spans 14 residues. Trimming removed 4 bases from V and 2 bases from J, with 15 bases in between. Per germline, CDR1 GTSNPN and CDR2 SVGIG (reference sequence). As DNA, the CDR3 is TGTGCCTGGAACCCTGGGGGGGGCGCCTACGAGCAGTACTTC. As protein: CAWNPGGGAYEQYF.

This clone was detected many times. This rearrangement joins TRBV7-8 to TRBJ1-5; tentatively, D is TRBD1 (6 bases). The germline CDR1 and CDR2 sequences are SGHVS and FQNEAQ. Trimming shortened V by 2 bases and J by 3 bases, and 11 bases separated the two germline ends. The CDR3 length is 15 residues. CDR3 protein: CASSLYGGHNQPQHF. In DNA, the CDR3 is TGTGCCAGCAGCTTATACGGGGGGCACAATCAGCCCCAGCATTTT.

CDR3 in amino acids: CASSLDRYQETQYF. CDR3 coding DNA: TGCGCCAGCAGCCTAGACAGATACCAAGAGACCCAGTACTTC. The chain joins TRBV5-1 to TRBJ2-5, with a possible D match to TRBD1 (5 bases). The CDR3 is 14 residues long. The ends were cut back, 4 bases at V and 0 bases at J, with 10 bases in the middle. Germline V CDR1 and CDR2: SGHRS, YFSETQ. The full variable domain, completed using reference TRBV5-1 and TRBJ2-5, is KAGVTQTPRYLIKTRGQQVTLSCSPISGHRSVSWYQQTPGQGLQFLFEYFSETQRNKGNFPGRFSGRQFSNSRSEMNVSTLELGDSALYLCASSLDRYQETQYFGPGTRLLVL.

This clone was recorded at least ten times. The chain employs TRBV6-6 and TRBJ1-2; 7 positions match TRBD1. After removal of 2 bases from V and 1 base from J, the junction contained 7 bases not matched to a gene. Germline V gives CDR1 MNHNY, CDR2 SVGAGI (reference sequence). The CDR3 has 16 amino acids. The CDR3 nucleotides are TGTGCCAGCAGTTACGGCCAGGGGGAGATTAACTATGGCTACACCTTC. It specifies CASSYGQGEINYGYTF.

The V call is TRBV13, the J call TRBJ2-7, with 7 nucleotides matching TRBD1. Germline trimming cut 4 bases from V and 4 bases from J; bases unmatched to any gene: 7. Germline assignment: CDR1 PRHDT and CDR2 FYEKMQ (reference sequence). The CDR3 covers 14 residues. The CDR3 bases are TGTGCCAGCAGCTATGGACAGGTAATTTACGAGCAGTACTTC. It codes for CASSYGQVIYEQYF.

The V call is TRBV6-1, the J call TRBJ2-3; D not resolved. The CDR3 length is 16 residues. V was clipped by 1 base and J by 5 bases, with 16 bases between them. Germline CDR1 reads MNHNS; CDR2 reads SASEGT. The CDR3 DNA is TGTGCCAGCAGTGAAGTTAGGAACCTAGTCATAGATACGCAGTATTTT. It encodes CASSEVRNLVIDTQYF.

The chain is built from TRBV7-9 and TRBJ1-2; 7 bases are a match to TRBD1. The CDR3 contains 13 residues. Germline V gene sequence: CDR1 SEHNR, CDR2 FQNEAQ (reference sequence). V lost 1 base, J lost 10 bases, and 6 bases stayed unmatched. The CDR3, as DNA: TGTGCCAGCAGCTTAGTCCTCAGGGGGGACTACACCTTC. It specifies CASSLVLRGDYTF. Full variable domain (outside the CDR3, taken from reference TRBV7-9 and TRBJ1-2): DTGVSQNPRHKITKRGQNVTFRCDPISEHNRLYWYRQTLGQGPEFLTYFQNEAQLEKSRLLSDRFSAERPKGSFSTLEIQRTEQGDSAMYLCASSLVLRGDYTFGSGTRLTVV.

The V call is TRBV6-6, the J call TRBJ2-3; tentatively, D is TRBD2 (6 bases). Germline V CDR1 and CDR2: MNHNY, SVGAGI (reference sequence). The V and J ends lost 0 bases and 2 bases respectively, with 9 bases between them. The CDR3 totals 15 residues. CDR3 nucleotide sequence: TGTGCCAGCAGTTACTCCGCGGGGATCACAGATACGCAGTATTTT. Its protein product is CASSYSAGITDTQYF.

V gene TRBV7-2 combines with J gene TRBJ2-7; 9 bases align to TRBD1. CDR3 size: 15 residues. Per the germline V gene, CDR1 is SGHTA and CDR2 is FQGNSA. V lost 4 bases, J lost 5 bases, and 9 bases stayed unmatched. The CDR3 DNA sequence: TGTGCCAGCAGCTCCGCGGGGACAGGGATCGACGAGCAGTACTTC. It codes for CASSSAGTGIDEQYF.

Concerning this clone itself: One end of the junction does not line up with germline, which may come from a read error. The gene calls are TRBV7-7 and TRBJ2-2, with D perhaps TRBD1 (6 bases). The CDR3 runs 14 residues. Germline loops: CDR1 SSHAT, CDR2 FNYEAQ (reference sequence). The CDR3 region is CASSQDRNTGELFF. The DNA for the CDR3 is TGTGCTAGCAGCCAGGACAGGAACACCGGGGAGCTGTTTTTT.

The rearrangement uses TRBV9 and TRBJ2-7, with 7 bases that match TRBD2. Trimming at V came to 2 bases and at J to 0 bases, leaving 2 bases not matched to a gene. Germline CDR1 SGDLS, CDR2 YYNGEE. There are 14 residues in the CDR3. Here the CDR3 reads CASSVRDYSYEQYF. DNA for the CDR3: TGTGCCAGCAGCGTCCGGGACTACTCCTACGAGCAGTACTTC.

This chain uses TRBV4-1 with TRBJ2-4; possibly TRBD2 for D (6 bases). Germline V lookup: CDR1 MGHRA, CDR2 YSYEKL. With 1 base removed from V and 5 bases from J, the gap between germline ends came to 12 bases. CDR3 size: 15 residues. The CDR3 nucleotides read TGCGCCAGCAGCCAAGGAATTGGGGAGGAAAACATTCAGTACTTC. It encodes CASSQGIGEENIQYF.

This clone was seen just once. CDR3: CASKGQGTGELFF. In DNA form, the CDR3 reads TGTGCCAGCAAGGGACAGGGGACCGGGGAGCTGTTTTTT. The rearrangement uses TRBV2 and TRBJ2-2; 10 positions agree with TRBD1. The CDR3 has 13 amino acids. Germline CDR1 SNHLY, CDR2 FYNNEI. The ends lost 7 bases at V and 5 bases at J; junction bases unmatched: 1.

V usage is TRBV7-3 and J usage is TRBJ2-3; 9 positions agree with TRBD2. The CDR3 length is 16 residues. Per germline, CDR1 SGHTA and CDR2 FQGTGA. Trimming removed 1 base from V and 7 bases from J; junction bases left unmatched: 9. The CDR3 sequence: CASSLRRGGLGNTQYF. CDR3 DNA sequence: TGTGCCAGCAGCTTAAGGCGGGGGGGCCTTGGAAATACGCAGTATTTT.

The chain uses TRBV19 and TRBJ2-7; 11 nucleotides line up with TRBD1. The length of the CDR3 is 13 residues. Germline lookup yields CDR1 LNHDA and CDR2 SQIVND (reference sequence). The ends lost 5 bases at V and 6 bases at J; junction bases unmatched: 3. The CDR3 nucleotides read TGTGCCAGTAGTTCCGGGACAGGGGGCGAGCAGTACTTC. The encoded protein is CASSSGTGGEQYF.

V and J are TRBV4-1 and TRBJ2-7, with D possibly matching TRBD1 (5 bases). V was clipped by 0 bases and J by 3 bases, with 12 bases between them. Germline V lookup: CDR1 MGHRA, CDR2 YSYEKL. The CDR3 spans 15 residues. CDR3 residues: CASSQDLTEIYEQYF. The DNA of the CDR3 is TGCGCCAGCAGCCAAGATCTGACAGAAATCTACGAGCAGTACTTC.

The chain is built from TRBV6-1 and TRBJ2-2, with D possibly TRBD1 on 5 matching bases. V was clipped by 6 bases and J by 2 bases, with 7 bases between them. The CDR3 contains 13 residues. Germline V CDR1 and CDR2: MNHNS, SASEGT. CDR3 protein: CASRGLNTGELFF. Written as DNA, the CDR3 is TGTGCCAGCAGGGGGCTCAACACCGGGGAGCTGTTTTTT.

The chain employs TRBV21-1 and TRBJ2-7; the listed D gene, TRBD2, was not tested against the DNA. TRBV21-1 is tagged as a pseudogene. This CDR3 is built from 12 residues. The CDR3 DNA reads TGTGCCAGCAGCAAAGCGCTCGGCGAGCAGTACTTC. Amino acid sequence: CASSKALGEQYF.

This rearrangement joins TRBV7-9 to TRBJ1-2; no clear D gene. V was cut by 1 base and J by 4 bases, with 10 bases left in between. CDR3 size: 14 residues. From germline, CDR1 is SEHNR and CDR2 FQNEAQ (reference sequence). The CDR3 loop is CASSLVGPGYGYTF. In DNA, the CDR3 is TGTGCCAGCAGCTTAGTAGGTCCGGGCTATGGCTACACCTTC.